This T cell receptor beta chain stems from a study of identical twins. The study's findings and limits: The models systematically underestimated how much out-of-frame TCR alpha was shared in monozygotic twins.

Trimming took 4 bases from V and 2 from J, leaving 11 bases between them. Germline CDR1 WNHNN, CDR2 SYGVQD (reference sequence). This CDR3 contains 14 residues. Healthy Caucasians alone served as donors. This clonotype came up many times. Its antigen is not known. In TCRdb, the 5' RACE reads were re-called with MiXCR into one record per CDR3 protein. Of hundreds of thousands of distinct CDR3 sequences detected, around 12% appear once; the ten largest clones hold about 1.5%. These sequences were also reported in another study, on yellow fever vaccine responses in identical twins.

The specimen sequenced was PBMCs. V gene TRBV10-1 combines with J gene TRBJ1-1; D ambiguous. The receptor was isolated from a woman between 18 and 29 years old in good health. DNA for the CDR3: TGCGCCAGCAGTGGAGACCGCATAAACACTGAAGCTTTCTTT. This codes for CASSGDRINTEAFF.